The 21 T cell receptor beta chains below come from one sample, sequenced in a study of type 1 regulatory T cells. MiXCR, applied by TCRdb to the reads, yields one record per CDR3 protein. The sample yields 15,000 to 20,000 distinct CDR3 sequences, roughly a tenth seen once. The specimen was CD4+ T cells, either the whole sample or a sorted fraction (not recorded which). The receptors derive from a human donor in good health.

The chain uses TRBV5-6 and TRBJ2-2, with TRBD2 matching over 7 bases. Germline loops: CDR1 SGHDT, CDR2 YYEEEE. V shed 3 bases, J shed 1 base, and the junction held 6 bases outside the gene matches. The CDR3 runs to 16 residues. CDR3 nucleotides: TGTGCCAGCAGCTCATCGACTAGCAGGAACACCGGGGAGCTGTTTTTT. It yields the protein CASSSSTSRNTGELFF.

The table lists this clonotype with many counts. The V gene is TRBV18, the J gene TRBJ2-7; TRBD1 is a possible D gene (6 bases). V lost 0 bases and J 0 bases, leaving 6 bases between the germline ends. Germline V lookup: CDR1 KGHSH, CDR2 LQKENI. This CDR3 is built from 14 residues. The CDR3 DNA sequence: TGTGCCAGCTCACCACCGGACAGCTCCTACGAGCAGTACTTC. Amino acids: CASSPPDSSYEQYF.

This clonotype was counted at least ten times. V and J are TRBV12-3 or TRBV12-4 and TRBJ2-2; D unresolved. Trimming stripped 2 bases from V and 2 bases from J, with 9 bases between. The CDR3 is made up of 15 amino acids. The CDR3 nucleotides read TGTGCCAGCAGTTTACAACAGAGCAACACCGGGGAGCTGTTTTTT. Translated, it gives CASSLQQSNTGELFF.

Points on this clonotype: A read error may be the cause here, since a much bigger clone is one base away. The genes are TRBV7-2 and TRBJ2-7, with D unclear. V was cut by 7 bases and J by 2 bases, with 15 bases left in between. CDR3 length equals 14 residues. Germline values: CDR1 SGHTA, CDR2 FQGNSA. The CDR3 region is CASTLGGPPYEQYF. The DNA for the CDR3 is TGTGCCAGCACACTCGGCGGACCCCCCTACGAGCAGTACTTC.

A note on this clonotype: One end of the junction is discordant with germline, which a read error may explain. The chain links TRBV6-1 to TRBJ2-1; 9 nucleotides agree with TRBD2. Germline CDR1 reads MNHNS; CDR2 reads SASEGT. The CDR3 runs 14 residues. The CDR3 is CASSEPHKRLAGPF. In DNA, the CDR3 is TGTGCCAGCAGTGAACCCCACAAGAGGCTAGCGGGACCCTTC.

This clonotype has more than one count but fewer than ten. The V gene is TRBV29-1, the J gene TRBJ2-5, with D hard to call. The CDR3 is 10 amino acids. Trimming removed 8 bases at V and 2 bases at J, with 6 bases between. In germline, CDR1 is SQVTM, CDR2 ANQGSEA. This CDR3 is CSPLQETQYF. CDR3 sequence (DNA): TGCAGCCCCCTTCAAGAGACCCAGTACTTC.

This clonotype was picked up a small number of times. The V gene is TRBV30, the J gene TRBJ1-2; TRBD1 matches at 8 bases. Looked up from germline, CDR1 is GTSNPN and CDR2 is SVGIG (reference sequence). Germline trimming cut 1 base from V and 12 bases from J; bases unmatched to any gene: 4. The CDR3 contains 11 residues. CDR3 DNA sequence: TGTGCCTGGAGTGAAGGACAGGGTCACACCTTC. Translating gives CAWSEGQGHTF.

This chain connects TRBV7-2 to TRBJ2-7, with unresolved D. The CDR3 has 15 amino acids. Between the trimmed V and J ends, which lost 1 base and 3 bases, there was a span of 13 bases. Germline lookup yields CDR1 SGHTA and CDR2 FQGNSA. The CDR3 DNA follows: TGTGCCAGCAGCTTAGGAGGCGACTCCCGCTACGAGCAGTACTTC. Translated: CASSLGGDSRYEQYF.

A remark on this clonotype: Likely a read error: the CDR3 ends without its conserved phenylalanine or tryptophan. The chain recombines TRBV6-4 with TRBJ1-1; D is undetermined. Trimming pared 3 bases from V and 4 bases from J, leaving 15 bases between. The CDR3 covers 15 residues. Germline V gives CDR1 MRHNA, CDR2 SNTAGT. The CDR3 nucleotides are TGTGCCAGCAGTGATTTAGAGGGTTCAGGCACTGAAGCTTTCCTT. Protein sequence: CASSDLEGSGTEAFL.

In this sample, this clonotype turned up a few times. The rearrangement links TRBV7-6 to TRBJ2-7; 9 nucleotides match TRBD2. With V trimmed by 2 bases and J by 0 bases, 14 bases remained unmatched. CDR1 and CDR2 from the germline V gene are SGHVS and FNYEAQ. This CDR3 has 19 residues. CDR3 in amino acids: CASSLKRGASGAYSYEQYF. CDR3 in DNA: TGTGCCAGCAGCTTAAAGCGGGGGGCTAGCGGGGCCTACTCCTACGAGCAGTACTTC.

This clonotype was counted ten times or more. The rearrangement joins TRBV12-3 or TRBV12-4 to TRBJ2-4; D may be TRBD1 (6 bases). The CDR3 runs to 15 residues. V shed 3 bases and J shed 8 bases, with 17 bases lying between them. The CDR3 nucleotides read TGTGCCAGCAGTTTTGTTCAACAGGGAATACACATTCAGTACTTC. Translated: CASSFVQQGIHIQYF.

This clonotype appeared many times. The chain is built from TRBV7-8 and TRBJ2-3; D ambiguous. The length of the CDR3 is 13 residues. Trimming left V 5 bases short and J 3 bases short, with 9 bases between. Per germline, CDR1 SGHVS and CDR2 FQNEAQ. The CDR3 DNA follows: TGTGCCAGCAGCATTACCAGGACAGATACGCAGTATTTT. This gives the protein CASSITRTDTQYF.

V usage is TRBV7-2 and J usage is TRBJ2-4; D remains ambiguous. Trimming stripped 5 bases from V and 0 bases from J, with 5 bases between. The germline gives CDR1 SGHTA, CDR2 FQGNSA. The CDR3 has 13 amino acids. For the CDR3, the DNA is TGTGCCAGCAGCCCCCTAGCCAAAAACATTCAGTACTTC. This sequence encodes CASSPLAKNIQYF.

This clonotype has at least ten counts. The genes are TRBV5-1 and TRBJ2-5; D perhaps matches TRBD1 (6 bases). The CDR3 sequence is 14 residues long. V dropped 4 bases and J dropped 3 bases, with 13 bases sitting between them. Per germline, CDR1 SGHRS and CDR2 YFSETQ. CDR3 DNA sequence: TGCGCCAGCAGCAGGGGGACATTCGAAGAGACCCAGTACTTC. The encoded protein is CASSRGTFEETQYF.

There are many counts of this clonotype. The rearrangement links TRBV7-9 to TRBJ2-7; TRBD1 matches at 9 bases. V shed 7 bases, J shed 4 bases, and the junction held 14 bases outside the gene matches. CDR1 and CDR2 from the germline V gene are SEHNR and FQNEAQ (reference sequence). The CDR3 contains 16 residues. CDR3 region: CASTQTRNRGPYEQYF. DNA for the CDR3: TGTGCCAGCACCCAAACCCGGAACAGGGGGCCGTACGAGCAGTACTTC.

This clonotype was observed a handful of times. CDR3 amino acids: CASSLSYPETQYF. The CDR3 DNA reads as TGTGCCAGCAGTTTGTCCTATCCGGAGACCCAGTACTTC. The chain combines TRBV28 with TRBJ2-5; D gene uncertain. V was trimmed by 3 bases and J by 5 bases, leaving 10 bases between them. Germline loops: CDR1 MDHEN, CDR2 SYDVKM. The CDR3 runs to 13 residues.

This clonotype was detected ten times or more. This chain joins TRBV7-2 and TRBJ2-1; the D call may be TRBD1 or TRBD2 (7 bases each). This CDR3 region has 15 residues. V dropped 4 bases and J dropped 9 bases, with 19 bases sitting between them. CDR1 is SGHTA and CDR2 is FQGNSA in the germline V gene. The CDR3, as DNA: TGTGCCAGCAGCTCCCTAGGGGGGGCAGGGGGTGAGCAGTTCTTC. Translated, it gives CASSSLGGAGGEQFF.

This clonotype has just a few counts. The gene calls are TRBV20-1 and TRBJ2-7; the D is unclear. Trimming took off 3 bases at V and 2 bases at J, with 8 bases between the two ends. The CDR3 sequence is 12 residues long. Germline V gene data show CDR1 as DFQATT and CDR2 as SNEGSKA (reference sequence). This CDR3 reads CSASGVTYEQYF. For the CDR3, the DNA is TGCAGTGCTAGTGGGGTAACCTACGAGCAGTACTTC.

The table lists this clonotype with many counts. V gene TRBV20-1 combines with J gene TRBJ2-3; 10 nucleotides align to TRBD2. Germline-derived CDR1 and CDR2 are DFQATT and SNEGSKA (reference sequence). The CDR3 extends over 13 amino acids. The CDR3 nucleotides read TGCAGGGTAGCGGGAGGTAGGGCAGATACGCAGTATTTT. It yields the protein CRVAGGRADTQYF.

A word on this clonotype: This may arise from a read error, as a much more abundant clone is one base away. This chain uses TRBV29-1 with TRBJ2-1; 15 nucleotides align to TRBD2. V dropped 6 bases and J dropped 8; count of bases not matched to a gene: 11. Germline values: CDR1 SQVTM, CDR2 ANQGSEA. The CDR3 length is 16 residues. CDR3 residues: CSVVGTSGRLGDEQFF. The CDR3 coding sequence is TGCAGCGTGGTCGGGACTAGCGGGAGGCTTGGAGATGAGCAGTTCTTC.

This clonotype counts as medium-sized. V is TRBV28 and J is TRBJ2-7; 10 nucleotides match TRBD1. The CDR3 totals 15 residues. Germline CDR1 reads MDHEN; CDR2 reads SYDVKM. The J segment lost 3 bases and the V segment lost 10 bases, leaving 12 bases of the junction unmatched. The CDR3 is CATSLPGQGRYEQYF. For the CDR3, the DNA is TGTGCCACCTCCTTACCGGGACAGGGGCGCTACGAGCAGTACTTC.